The clone carrying this T cell receptor beta chain was seen ten or more times. What it recognizes is unknown. Germline CDR1 reads DFQATT; CDR2 reads SNEGSKA (reference sequence). V was clipped by 4 bases and J by 4 bases, with 7 bases between them. This CDR3 contains 11 residues. This specimen comes from a study of T cells after yellow fever vaccination. Study observations and caveats: Of the clonotypes, a small share occurred in both CD4 and CD8 compartments.

By 5'RACE template switching, TCR cDNA was produced, with a universal primer site and UMIs added in the process. MiXCR was run by TCRdb on the 5' RACE reads, yielding one entry per CDR3 protein. The repertoire holds 300,000 to 350,000 distinct CDR3 sequences, with approximately 3.9% as singletons. The chain has TRBV20-1 and TRBJ1-1; D is ambiguous. This specimen consisted of PBMCs, obtained 5 days after the yellow fever booster vaccination. This TCR derives from a man younger than 35 who received the YFV17D yellow fever vaccine. The DNA for the CDR3 is TGCAGTGCTACGTATGGCACTGAAGCTTTCTTT. This translates into CSATYGTEAFF.